Sequencing of this TCR beta chain was carried out in a study of blood T cell repertoires in COVID-19. Between the trimmed V and J ends, which lost 5 bases and 6 bases, there was a span of 11 bases. CDR1 and CDR2 (germline): LNHDA, SQIVND (reference sequence). The CDR3 is 12 residues long. Data came from immunoSEQ multiplex PCR; TCRdb stores just in-frame clones and leaves some out. The sample consists of almost 400,000 clones, roughly 91% of them appearing once. The sequenced material came from PBMCs or T cells enriched from blood (not recorded which). The V gene is TRBV19, the J gene TRBJ2-7; weak D call: TRBD1 (6 bases). The TCR originated in a woman between 25 and 40 years old who had recovered from COVID-19. The CDR3 DNA is TGTGCCAGTAGTGCCGCAGGGGTCGAGCAGTACTTC. Translated, it gives CASSAAGVEQYF.